This TCR beta chain was profiled in a study of human T cells and chemical hapten exposure. Background on the study: Sensitization was performed using 2% DPC on a roughly 2 cm by roughly 2 cm upper inner arm skin site.

It was the library that attached unique molecular identifiers to individual cDNA molecules. TCRdb reprocessed the RACE reads with MiXCR, giving one entry per CDR3 protein. This sample yields 120,000 or so distinct CDR3 sequences, of which roughly 13% are seen a single time; 0.9% to 0.95% belongs to the top ten. This sample's time point: patch test 1, 2 weeks after DPC sensitization. Specified treatment: therapeutic diphenylcyclopropenone sensitization with weekly scalp DPC. This clonotype was recorded a few times. V gave up 2 bases and J gave up 6 bases, with 13 bases separating them. Per germline, CDR1 SGHAT and CDR2 FQNNGV. The CDR3 length is 15 residues.

This receptor was obtained from a man aged 18 to 29 with alopecia areata. Some clones in this sample may be carry-over from other donors' samples. The J gene is TRBJ1-4, the V gene TRBV11-2; D is unclear. The sequences come from whole blood, collected in connection with sensitization to the hapten diphenylcyclopropenone (DPC). The CDR3 region has the DNA TGTGCCAGCAGCTTAAGCGGTGGCGGTCATGAAAAACTGTTTTTT. Translation gives CASSLSGGGHEKLFF.